These T cell receptor beta chains were read from a single sample in a study of cytomegalovirus exposure and HLA in healthy donors. Profiled with immunoSEQ multiplex PCR; TCRdb holds only in-frame clones, not every one. There are almost 75,000 clones in the sample; around four fifths occur only once, and 3% lies in the top ten. Sequencing was performed on PBMCs. All receptors come from a man aged 25-45 years in good health and CMV-seronegative. CDR3s include the opening cysteine and the closing phenylalanine or tryptophan. D genes are given only for firm matches. The size of a clone is reported for some rows only, either as once, few or many, or as a class for expanded clones.

j_call,d_call,clone_size,v_call,cdr3_length,cdr3_nt,cdr3_aa
TRBJ1-1,TRBD1,few,TRBV7-9,13,TGTGCCAGCAGCTTGTCAGGGGGCACTGAAGCTTTCTTT,CASSLSGGTEAFF
TRBJ2-1,TRBD1,-,TRBV6-1,14,TGTGCCAGCAGCCGGGACAGGGACTACAATGAGCAGTTCTTC,CASSRDRDYNEQFF
TRBJ2-3,TRBD2,-,TRBV7-9,16,TGTGCCAGCAGCTTAGGCAGCGGGGGGCCGGGACTGACGCAGTATTTT,CASSLGSGGPGLTQYF
TRBJ2-3,-,-,TRBV4-1,13,TGCGCCAGCAGCCCCGCCCGGGGAGATACGCAGTATTTT,CASSPARGDTQYF
TRBJ2-5,-,-,TRBV2,14,TGTGCCAGCAGTGAACGGAGGGGGGGAGAGACCCAGTACTTC,CASSERRGGETQYF
TRBJ2-3,-,-,TRBV27,16,TGTGCCAGCAGTTTAGTCGCGGGACTTAGCACAGATACGCAGTATTTT,CASSLVAGLSTDTQYF
TRBJ2-7,-,-,TRBV6-5,14,TGTGCCAGCAGTTACGTTACAGGAACCTACGAGCAGTACTTC,CASSYVTGTYEQYF
TRBJ2-2,TRBD2,-,TRBV12-5,15,TGTGCTAGTGGTTTGCAACTAGCGGGATTCGGGGAGCTGTTTTTT,CASGLQLAGFGELFF
TRBJ2-1,-,few,TRBV29-1,14,TGCAGCGTACAACTACGAGGGGGGGCGGTTGAGCAGTTCTTC,CSVQLRGGAVEQFF
TRBJ1-2,-,-,TRBV7-9,15,TGTGCCAGCAGCCCGATCACCATAAACACCTATGGCTACACCTTC,CASSPITINTYGYTF
TRBJ2-1,TRBD1,-,TRBV9,16,TGTGCCAGCAGCGTAGTAGGGGACCAGGGGGACAATGAGCAGTTCTTC,CASSVVGDQGDNEQFF
TRBJ2-3,-,-,TRBV4-1,16,TGCGCCAGCAGCCAAGCCCTGACTAGTCGGATACGTTGGCAGTATTTT,CASSQALTSRIRWQYF
TRBJ2-2,TRBD1,few,TRBV27,14,TGTGCCAGCAGTTGGGACAGGGGGCCCGGGGAGCTGTTTTTT,CASSWDRGPGELFF
TRBJ2-5,TRBD2,-,TRBV6-5,13,TGTGCCAGCAGTTATGCGGGGGGGGAGACCCAGTACTTC,CASSYAGGETQYF
TRBJ1-5,TRBD1,-,TRBV6-1,16,TGTGCCAGCAGTGACATACCGGGACAGGGGGATCAGCCCCAGCATTTT,CASSDIPGQGDQPQHF
TRBJ1-4,TRBD1,-,TRBV6-5,14,TGTGCCAGCAGTAACAGGGGTTTTAATGAAAAACTGTTTTTT,CASSNRGFNEKLFF
TRBJ1-6,TRBD1,-,TRBV23-1,15,TGCGCCAGCAGTCATACCGGGACAGATAATTCACCCCTCCACTTT,CASSHTGTDNSPLHF
TRBJ1-3,-,-,TRBV23-1,16,TGCGCCAGCAGCCCTCGTCCTAGCAGCTCTGGAAACACCATATATTTT,CASSPRPSSSGNTIYF
TRBJ1-5,TRBD1,-,TRBV7-6,16,TGTGCCAGCAGCTCGGCCGGGACAGGGAGCAATCAGCCCCAGCATTTT,CASSSAGTGSNQPQHF
TRBJ1-1,-,-,TRBV27,15,TGTGCCAGCAGTTTATGGCCACCTAGAACCGGTGAAGCTTTCTTT,CASSLWPPRTGEAFF
TRBJ1-5,-,-,TRBV27,14,TGTGCCAGCGGAGGGACGGGGAGCAATCAGCCCCAGCATTTT,CASGGTGSNQPQHF
TRBJ1-1,TRBD1,-,TRBV28,14,TGTGCCACCGTAGCCTCAGGACAGGGGGGATATGGTTTCTTT,CATVASGQGGYGFF
TRBJ2-5,TRBD1,-,TRBV9,16,TGTGCCAGCAGCGTCGACTCCGGGACAGGGAGAGAGACCCAGTACTTC,CASSVDSGTGRETQYF
TRBJ2-2,TRBD2,-,TRBV18,14,TGTGCCAGCTCGCCGGGACTATCCCGTAAGGAGCTGTTTTTT,CASSPGLSRKELFF
TRBJ1-1,TRBD1,-,TRBV27,15,TGTGCCAGCAGTTTATCCCGGGGACAGAGTACTGAAGCTTTCTTT,CASSLSRGQSTEAFF
TRBJ1-1,-,-,TRBV19,14,TGTGCCAGTACCCCAGACAGATGGAACACTGAAGCTTTCTTT,CASTPDRWNTEAFF
TRBJ2-6,-,-,TRBV5-1,16,TGCGCCAGCAGCTCCGACCGGAGCTCTGGGGCCAACGTCCTGACTTTC,CASSSDRSSGANVLTF
TRBJ2-7,TRBD2,-,TRBV9,15,TGTGCCAGCAGCTCGAGCGGTAATAGCGGGGGACAGCAGTACTTC,CASSSSGNSGGQQYF
TRBJ1-6,-,few,TRBV4-3,15,TGCGCCAGCAGCCAGGACAGAGCAGCATATTCACCCCTCCACTTT,CASSQDRAAYSPLHF
TRBJ2-3,TRBD2,-,TRBV7-9,15,TGTGCCAGCACCGGGGGACTAGCGGCCGTAGATACGCAGTATTTT,CASTGGLAAVDTQYF